This record concerns one T cell receptor beta chain sequence. Its matching antigen is unknown. TCRdb fed the RT-PCR reads into MiXCR, producing one record per CDR3 protein. Found here are about half a million distinct CDR3 sequences, less than 8% of them singletons; the top ten hold about an eighth. This specimen belongs to a study of response to subunit inactivated influenza vaccine. General study findings and limits: Authors proposed each seasonal influenza vaccination draws in few new T cells.

The TCR sequence derives from a man in his fifties or sixties who received an inactivated influenza vaccine. This specimen was PBMCs from blood, taken approximately 25 months after vaccination.

CDR3 sequence (DNA): TGCGCCAGCAGCCCAAACCCTAGCGGGAGCTACGAGCAGTACTTC. It codes for CASSPNPSGSYEQYF. This chain uses TRBV4-1 with TRBJ2-7; 10 nucleotides agree with TRBD2. V lost 4 bases to trimming and J lost 3 bases; unmatched junction nucleotides: 6. The CDR3 length is 15 residues. Germline V gene sequence: CDR1 MGHRA, CDR2 YSYEKL.